A single sample is the source of the 12 T cell receptor beta chains below, sequenced in a study of blood T cell repertoires in COVID-19. Clones were sequenced by immunoSEQ multiplex PCR, and TCRdb holds only the in-frame ones, with some missing. This table holds around 68,000 clones, around 88% found once. Sequencing was done on a sample of peripheral blood. The source of these receptors is a man between 40 and 49 years old with COVID-19, enrolled during active disease.

The V call is TRBV5-6, the J call TRBJ2-3; 12 positions agree with TRBD2. Germline V gene data show CDR1 as SGHDT and CDR2 as YYEEEE. V gave up 5 bases and J gave up 1 base; unmatched junction bases: 11. This CDR3 has 18 amino acids. CDR3 amino acids: CASSFPSGGAGGTDTQYF. In DNA, the CDR3 is TGTGCCAGCAGTTTTCCTAGCGGGGGGGCTGGGGGCACAGATACGCAGTATTTT. The variable domain in full, completed from reference TRBV5-6 and TRBJ2-3, reads DAGVTQSPTHLIKTRGQQVTLRCSPKSGHDTVSWYQQALGQGPQFIFQYYEEEERQRGNFPDRFSGHQFPNYSSELNVNALLLGDSALYLCASSFPSGGAGGTDTQYFGPGTRLTVL.

The chain links TRBV6-5 to TRBJ2-7, with a possible D match to TRBD2 (5 bases). Germline loops: CDR1 MNHEY, CDR2 SVGAGI. V was cut by 6 bases and J by 4 bases, with 7 bases left in between. The CDR3 spans 11 residues. The CDR3 DNA is TGTGCCAGCAGGACTATATACGAGCAGTACTTC. Translating gives CASRTIYEQYF.

The rearrangement links TRBV2 to TRBJ2-5; D might be TRBD1 (5 bases). The CDR3 spans 14 residues. Per germline, CDR1 SNHLY and CDR2 FYNNEI. Trimming pared 4 bases from V and 5 bases from J, leaving 14 bases between. The CDR3 is CASSALQVGETQYF. The CDR3 region has the DNA TGTGCCAGCAGTGCTTTACAGGTCGGGGAGACCCAGTACTTC.

This chain joins TRBV4-1 and TRBJ1-2, with D hard to call. V was pared by 8 bases and J by 3 bases, with 16 bases between. Germline V CDR1 and CDR2: MGHRA, YSYEKL. CDR3 length: 14 amino acids. The CDR3, as DNA: TGCGCCAGCGTCCTCCGAGATCTGGACTATGGCTACACCTTC. It specifies CASVLRDLDYGYTF.

This chain connects TRBV2 to TRBJ2-2; TRBD1 agrees at 8 bases. Germline CDR1 reads SNHLY; CDR2 reads FYNNEI. CDR3 length equals 16 residues. J gave up 0 bases and V 6 bases, and 6 bases lay outside the gene matches. CDR3 coding DNA: TGTGCCAGCAGGGCGACAGGGGCTTCGAACACCGGGGAGCTGTTTTTT. Protein sequence: CASRATGASNTGELFF.

The chain has TRBV19 and TRBJ1-1, with 8 nucleotides matching TRBD1. V lost 8 bases, J lost 1 base, and 3 bases stayed unmatched. Germline lookup yields CDR1 LNHDA and CDR2 SQIVND (reference sequence). The CDR3 runs to 13 residues. Written as DNA, the CDR3 is TGTGCCAGTGGGGACAGGACGAACACTGAAGCTTTCTTT. This encodes CASGDRTNTEAFF. Filled out from reference TRBV19 and TRBJ1-1, the complete variable domain reads DGGITQSPKYLFRKEGQNVTLSCEQNLNHDAMYWYRQDPGQGLRLIYYSQIVNDFQKGDIAEGYSVSREKKESFPLTVTSAQKNPTAFYLCASGDRTNTEAFFGQGTRLTVV.

This chain connects TRBV5-1 to TRBJ2-3; possible D gene TRBD1, 6 bases. CDR3 size: 17 residues. In germline, CDR1 is SGHRS, CDR2 YFSETQ. The V end lost 4 bases, the J end lost 5 bases, and 23 bases lay between the germline ends. As DNA, the CDR3 is TGCGCCAGCAGCACGAAGCCGGGACAAGGGTCCGAAGATACGCAGTATTTT. Its protein is CASSTKPGQGSEDTQYF.

CDR3 amino acids: CASSLASGQGDGYTF. The CDR3 DNA follows: TGTGCCAGCAGCTTAGCGTCGGGGCAGGGGGATGGCTACACCTTC. The chain links TRBV7-9 to TRBJ1-2; TRBD1 matches 7 bases. J was trimmed by 6 bases and V by 0 bases; bases with no gene match: 7. This CDR3 spans 15 amino acids. Looked up from germline, CDR1 is SEHNR and CDR2 is FQNEAQ (reference sequence).

The chain combines TRBV30 with TRBJ2-5, with 10 bases matching TRBD1. The germline V gene encodes CDR1 GTSNPN and CDR2 SVGIG (reference sequence). The CDR3 extends over 14 amino acids. V trimming: 0 bases; J trimming: 3 bases; junction bases outside the gene matches: 1. The CDR3 is CAWSVGTGEETQYF. Here the CDR3 DNA reads TGTGCCTGGAGTGTCGGGACAGGGGAAGAGACCCAGTACTTC.

The chain links TRBV27 to TRBJ1-6; TRBD1 might be the D (5 bases). CDR3 length equals 19 residues. V was shortened by 4 bases and J by 4 bases, with 23 bases between the two germline ends. Germline V CDR1 and CDR2: MNHEY, SMNVEV (reference sequence). The CDR3 loop is CASSSSLDSSERYNSPLHF. The CDR3 nucleotides are TGTGCCAGCAGTTCATCCCTTGACAGCTCCGAAAGATATAATTCACCCCTCCACTTT.

The chain carries TRBV30 and TRBJ2-5; no definite D call. Trimming pared 5 bases from V and 5 bases from J, leaving 12 bases between. Germline V gives CDR1 GTSNPN, CDR2 SVGIG (reference sequence). This CDR3 has 12 amino acids. The CDR3 sequence is CAWSQQWETQYF. DNA of the CDR3: TGTGCCTGGTCCCAACAATGGGAGACCCAGTACTTC.

The V and J genes are TRBV11-2 and TRBJ2-1; weak D call: TRBD1 (5 bases). The CDR3 is made up of 14 amino acids. Per the germline V gene, CDR1 is SGHAT and CDR2 is FQNNGV. V lost 4 bases, J lost 4 bases, and 11 bases lay in between. The CDR3 protein is CASSSYDSYNEQFF. As DNA, the CDR3 is TGTGCCAGCAGCTCCTACGACAGTTACAATGAGCAGTTCTTC. The full variable domain, in which reference TRBV11-2 and TRBJ2-1 provide the parts outside the CDR3, is EAGVAQSPRYKIIEKRQSVAFWCNPISGHATLYWYQQILGQGPKLLIQFQNNGVVDDSQLPKDRFSAERLKGVDSTLKIQPAKLEDSAVYLCASSSYDSYNEQFFGPGTRLTVL.